This T cell receptor (beta chain) came from a study of blood T cells in healthy people across ages. In its sample, this clonotype was seen many times. Total RNA was isolated from each sample in quantities of at least 6 micrograms. Primers used in a second PCR of roughly 6 to 11 cycles were a sample-barcoded 5' primer and a J-beta primer mix. Each cDNA molecule received a tag from a template-switch adaptor that had 12 random nucleotides. In TCRdb, the 5' RACE reads were re-called with MiXCR into one record per CDR3 protein. The sample has 700,000 or so distinct CDR3 sequences, roughly 43% seen once. The sequenced sample consisted of blood. The TCR was taken from a man older than 75 in good health.

CDR3 sequence (DNA): TGTGCCAGCAGCGCGGAGTGGGGGGGCTACAATGAGCAGTTCTTC. Translating it yields CASSAEWGGYNEQFF. The chain is built from TRBV9 and TRBJ2-1; 7 bases align to TRBD2. Germline V gene data show CDR1 as SGDLS and CDR2 as YYNGEE. CDR3 length: 15 residues. J gave up 3 bases and V 3 bases, and 6 bases lay outside the gene matches.